This T cell receptor (beta chain) appears in the sequencing data of a study of blood T cell repertoires in COVID-19. Study-wide background: Spain, Italy and the United States supplied samples that represented acute and convalescent COVID-19.

With regard to this clone: The same CDR3 arises from other DNA sequences in this sample as well.

Participants reported their clinical history, and cohort assignment relied on those reports. The CDR3 runs 13 residues. Trimming took 5 bases from V and 4 from J, leaving 9 bases between them. Per the original methods: Scientists estimated how many nucleated cells there were by amplifying reference gene primers. Measured with immunoSEQ multiplex PCR; TCRdb has only the in-frame clones, and not every one. The V and J calls and clone size were taken over from that table, and D and trimming were inferred from the DNA. The table shows hundreds of thousands of clones, with 65% to 90% occurring only once. This receptor was identified in a woman aged 50 to 60 with acute COVID-19. The V gene is TRBV12-3 or TRBV12-4, the J gene TRBJ1-5; a weak D match, TRBD1 (5 bases). The sequenced material came from PBMCs or T cells enriched from blood (not recorded which). This CDR3 is CASSGRDNQPQHF. The CDR3 nucleotides are TGTGCCAGCAGTGGCAGGGATAATCAGCCCCAGCATTTT.